The T cell receptor (beta chain) described here comes from a study of blood T cells in healthy people across ages. Turning to this clonotype: As yet, its antigen is unknown.

CDR1 SGHDT and CDR2 YYEEEE come from the germline V gene. Trimming removed 7 bases from V and 2 bases from J, with 15 bases in between. The CDR3 is 14 residues long. For the second PCR, which ran for about 6 to 12 cycles, a sample-barcoded 5' primer and a J-beta primer mix were used. TCRdb redid the calling of the 5' RACE reads with MiXCR, one entry per CDR3 protein. Of 1.5 million to 2 million distinct CDR3 sequences in the sample, roughly 50% were seen once. Study conclusions and caveats: CMV infection status of these donors was not known.

V is TRBV5-6 and J is TRBJ2-5; D is undetermined. The sample was blood. The origin of this receptor is a woman between 40 and 50 years old in good health. The CDR3 is CASRSVARQETQYF. The DNA of the CDR3 is TGTGCCAGCCGATCAGTGGCTCGACAAGAGACCCAGTACTTC.